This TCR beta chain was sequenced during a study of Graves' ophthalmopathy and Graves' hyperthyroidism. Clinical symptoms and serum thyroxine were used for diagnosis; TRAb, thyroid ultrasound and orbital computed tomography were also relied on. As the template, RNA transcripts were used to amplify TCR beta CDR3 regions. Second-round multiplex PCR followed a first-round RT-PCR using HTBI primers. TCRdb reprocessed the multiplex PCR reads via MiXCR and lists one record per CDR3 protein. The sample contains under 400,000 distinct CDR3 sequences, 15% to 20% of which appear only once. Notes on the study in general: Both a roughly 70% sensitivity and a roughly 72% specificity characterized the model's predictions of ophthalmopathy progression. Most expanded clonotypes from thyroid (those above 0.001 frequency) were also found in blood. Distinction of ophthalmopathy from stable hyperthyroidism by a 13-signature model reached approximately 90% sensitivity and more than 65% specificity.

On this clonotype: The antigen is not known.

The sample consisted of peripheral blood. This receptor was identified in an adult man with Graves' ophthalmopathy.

CDR3 sequence (DNA): TGTGCCAGCAGTGTACCCTTGGCGGGGAATACCTACGAGCAGTACTTC. This encodes CASSVPLAGNTYEQYF. The rearrangement links TRBV2 to TRBJ2-7, with D possibly matching TRBD2 (6 bases). The CDR3 length is 16 residues. V lost 4 bases, J lost 2 bases, and 18 bases lay in between. The germline gives CDR1 SNHLY, CDR2 FYNNEI.